These 8 T cell receptor beta chains share one sample of origin, sequenced in a study of T-cell reconstitution after alpha-beta-depleted transplantation in children. During its preparation, the TCRbeta library received unique molecular identifiers. TCRdb re-called the PCR reads with MiXCR, one entry per CDR3 protein. The sample includes about 830,000 distinct CDR3 sequences, roughly 15% of them seen just once. The sequencing here drew on PBMCs, mostly from graft donor cells, taken 360 days after TCRalphabeta/CD19-depleted stem cell transplant. The receptors originated from a male patient aged 10-17 years who had a stem cell transplant for acute lymphoblastic leukemia, so the T cells may come from the graft donor.

This clonotype was found many times. The CDR3, as DNA: TGTGCCAGCAGTCTACTCCGGGACCAGTACAATGAGCAGTTCTTC. Its translation is CASSLLRDQYNEQFF. The chain couples TRBV28 to TRBJ2-1; D tentatively reads TRBD1 or TRBD2 (5 bases each). The ends were cut back, 5 bases at V and 4 bases at J, with 15 bases in the middle. The germline V gene encodes CDR1 MDHEN and CDR2 SYDVKM. This CDR3 is 15 amino acids long.

Concerning this clonotype itself: The CDR3 ends on some other residue instead of the conserved phenylalanine or tryptophan, so this is likely a read error. The CDR3 loop is CAHNSAGGSNEQFL. DNA of the CDR3: TGTGCCCACAACTCAGCGGGAGGGTCCAATGAGCAGTTCTTA. V is TRBV18 and J is TRBJ2-1, with 10 bases matching TRBD2. V dropped 11 bases and J dropped 6; count of bases not matched to a gene: 10. The CDR3 runs to 14 residues. The germline V gene encodes CDR1 KGHSH and CDR2 LQKENI.

This clonotype was picked up a small number of times. The chain couples TRBV5-1 to TRBJ1-1; D is perhaps TRBD1 (6 bases). The length of the CDR3 is 15 residues. CDR1 is SGHRS, CDR2 YFSETQ, per germline. Trimming shortened V by 0 bases and J by 2 bases, and 11 bases separated the two germline ends. The CDR3 coding sequence is TGCGCCAGCAGCTTGGAGAGGACAGCAAACACTGAAGCTTTCTTT. Residues: CASSLERTANTEAFF.

V gene TRBV7-9 combines with J gene TRBJ2-1; TRBD2 matches 8 bases. CDR3 size: 16 residues. Germline V gene sequence: CDR1 SEHNR, CDR2 FQNEAQ (reference sequence). Germline trimming cut 5 bases from V and 5 bases from J; bases unmatched to any gene: 11. CDR3 in DNA: TGTGCCAGCAGCCTGCTCTGGACTAGCCCTGACAATGAGCAGTTCTTC. It specifies CASSLLWTSPDNEQFF.

The rearrangement uses TRBV4-1 and TRBJ1-1, with a possible D match to TRBD1 (6 bases). CDR3 length: 16 amino acids. Germline assignment: CDR1 MGHRA and CDR2 YSYEKL. Between the trimmed V and J ends, which lost 2 bases and 1 base, there was a span of 14 bases. The CDR3 region has the DNA TGCGCCAGCAGCCAACGGACAGTACGCCGGAACACTGAAGCTTTCTTT. Translated, it gives CASSQRTVRRNTEAFF.

This clonotype appeared a few times. The chain is built from TRBV29-1 and TRBJ1-2; D possibly corresponds to TRBD1 (5 bases). Trimming removed 6 bases at V and 8 bases at J, with 16 bases between. CDR1 and CDR2 from the germline V gene are SQVTM and ANQGSEA. This CDR3 has 12 amino acids. CDR3 DNA sequence: TGCAGCGTCATCAGGGTGTCCGGCGGCTACACCTTC. As protein: CSVIRVSGGYTF. Combining the CDR3 with reference TRBV29-1 and TRBJ1-2 gives the whole variable domain SAVISQKPSRDICQRGTSLTIQCQVDSQVTMMFWYRQQPGQSLTLIATANQGSEATYESGFVIDKFPISRPNLTFSTLTVSNMSPEDSSIYLCSVIRVSGGYTFGSGTRLTVV.

This clonotype came up many times. The rearrangement uses TRBV20-1 and TRBJ2-5; D is perhaps TRBD1 or TRBD2 (5 bases each). The CDR3 is made up of 12 amino acids. The germline CDR1 and CDR2 sequences are DFQATT and SNEGSKA (reference sequence). Trimming cost V 7 bases and J 0 bases, with 9 bases left between them. The CDR3 here is CSGGAHQETQYF. CDR3 in DNA: TGCAGTGGAGGGGCCCACCAAGAGACCCAGTACTTC.

The gene calls are TRBV29-1 and TRBJ1-1; weak D call: TRBD1 (5 bases). There are 14 residues in the CDR3. Trimming stripped 1 base from V and 0 bases from J, with 9 bases between. In germline, CDR1 is SQVTM, CDR2 ANQGSEA. The CDR3 nucleotides are TGCAGCGTTGAAGGGGGCCAAATGAACACTGAAGCTTTCTTT. Protein product: CSVEGGQMNTEAFF.